The T cell receptor beta chain described here comes from a study of T cell responses to AZD1222 COVID-19 vaccine. Findings of the study overall: Across spike, vaccine-associated CD4 TCRs were found, dominant at 160-218 and 743-854.

CDR3 length: 14 residues. The germline gives CDR1 LNHDA, CDR2 SQIVND (reference sequence). Trimming removed 6 bases from V and 10 bases from J, with 16 bases in between. As to this clone: Its target is not known.

Here immunoSEQ multiplex PCR was the method, and the copy in TCRdb shows in-frame clones only, minus some. Here the sample spans 150,000 or so clones, about nine tenths being singletons. The material was peripheral blood, obtained 28 days after the second AZD1222 dose. This chain joins TRBV19 and TRBJ1-6; unclear D gene. The TCR sequence derives from an adult who received the AZD1222 COVID-19 vaccine. The CDR3 nucleotides are TGTGCCAGTAGCCTACGGGAGTTCTACTCACCCCTCCACTTT. Its protein product is CASSLREFYSPLHF.